A single sample gave rise to the 30 T cell receptor beta chains below, sequenced in a study of cytomegalovirus exposure and HLA in healthy donors. A multiplex PCR was run with 60 Vbeta primers and 13 Jbeta primers. Generated by immunoSEQ multiplex PCR, the TCRdb table keeps only in-frame clones and is missing some. The sample holds some 150,000 clones; roughly 80% are singletons and the top ten take about 9.5%. The sample was PBMCs. The receptors derive from a man younger than 30 in good health and CMV-seropositive.

The V and J genes are TRBV7-9 and TRBJ1-3; D not certain. The CDR3 runs 16 residues. Looked up from germline, CDR1 is SEHNR and CDR2 is FQNEAQ (reference sequence). Trimming took off 4 bases at V and 8 bases at J, with 21 bases between the two ends. In DNA form, the CDR3 reads TGTGCCAGCAGCTCCCCCATCACGACGGACGGGGACACCATATATTTT. As protein: CASSSPITTDGDTIYF.

This clone was detected only once. The chain carries TRBV4-1 and TRBJ2-7, with D tentatively TRBD1 (6 bases). Germline values: CDR1 MGHRA, CDR2 YSYEKL. V was trimmed by 2 bases and J by 10 bases, leaving 30 bases between them. The CDR3 covers 18 residues. In nucleotides, the CDR3 is TGCGCCAGCAGCCAATTAGGCCTCGCAGGGACACTTTACGACAGTCAGTACTTC. Translating gives CASSQLGLAGTLYDSQYF.

This chain connects TRBV20-1 to TRBJ2-1; possibly TRBD2 for D (6 bases). V was shortened by 3 bases and J by 8 bases, with 8 bases between the two germline ends. Per the germline V gene, CDR1 is DFQATT and CDR2 is SNEGSKA (reference sequence). The CDR3 consists of 11 residues. The CDR3 DNA follows: TGCAGTGCTAGCGGGAGAGATGAGCAGTTCTTC. Translating gives CSASGRDEQFF.

This clone is a singleton in its sample. The CDR3 nucleotides are TGTGCCAGCAGTTTATCGGAATACGGGGTCTATGGCTACACCTTC. Protein: CASSLSEYGVYGYTF. This chain uses TRBV27 with TRBJ1-2; D call uncertain. The V gene's germline CDR1 is MNHEY and CDR2 SMNVEV (reference sequence). V lost 0 bases, J lost 4 bases, and 12 bases lay in between. This CDR3 is 15 amino acids long.

V and J are TRBV19 and TRBJ2-3, with D possibly TRBD2 on 5 matching bases. The CDR3 is 15 amino acids. The ends were cut back, 5 bases at V and 6 bases at J, with 18 bases in the middle. Germline assignment: CDR1 LNHDA and CDR2 SQIVND (reference sequence). This CDR3 reads CASSVAGLPGDTQYF. CDR3 nucleotide sequence: TGTGCCAGTAGTGTGGCAGGCCTACCGGGGGATACGCAGTATTTT.

The V gene is TRBV19, the J gene TRBJ2-3, with D perhaps TRBD1 (6 bases). The CDR3 sequence is 15 residues long. Germline values: CDR1 LNHDA, CDR2 SQIVND (reference sequence). The V and J ends lost 4 bases and 0 bases respectively, with 11 bases between them. The CDR3 here is CASSTQGPSTDTQYF. CDR3 DNA sequence: TGTGCCAGTAGTACCCAGGGGCCTAGCACAGATACGCAGTATTTT. Full variable domain (remainder filled in from reference TRBV19 and TRBJ2-3): DGGITQSPKYLFRKEGQNVTLSCEQNLNHDAMYWYRQDPGQGLRLIYYSQIVNDFQKGDIAEGYSVSREKKESFPLTVTSAQKNPTAFYLCASSTQGPSTDTQYFGPGTRLTVL.

This chain connects TRBV7-6 to TRBJ1-5, with a weak D call TRBD1 (6 bases). Trimming shortened V by 1 base and J by 4 bases, and 8 bases separated the two germline ends. Looked up from germline, CDR1 is SGHVS and CDR2 is FNYEAQ. The CDR3 length is 14 residues. CDR3 nucleotides: TGTGCCAGCAGCTTAGGAGGGGGTAATCAGCCCCAGCATTTT. Translation: CASSLGGGNQPQHF. The full variable domain, with the rest looked up from reference TRBV7-6 and TRBJ1-5, is GAGVSQSPRYKVTKRGQDVALRCDPISGHVSLYWYRQALGQGPEFLTYFNYEAQQDKSGLPNDRFSAERPEGSISTLTIQRTEQRDSAMYRCASSLGGGNQPQHFGDGTRLSIL.

The chain couples TRBV19 to TRBJ2-2; 8 nucleotides align to TRBD1. This CDR3 is built from 15 residues. V gave up 7 bases and J gave up 5 bases; unmatched junction bases: 9. Germline lookup yields CDR1 LNHDA and CDR2 SQIVND (reference sequence). Here the CDR3 reads CASNMDRVGTGELFF. The CDR3 DNA follows: TGTGCCAGTAATATGGACAGGGTGGGGACCGGGGAGCTGTTTTTT.

This clone showed up just a few times. The gene calls are TRBV2 and TRBJ1-1; TRBD1 matches at 12 bases. V shed 6 bases, J shed 5 bases, and the junction held 7 bases outside the gene matches. This CDR3 region has 15 residues. CDR1 and CDR2 (germline): SNHLY, FYNNEI. CDR3 DNA: TGTGCCAGCAGCGGGACAGGGGGCCTGGGAACTGAAGCTTTCTTT. Amino acid sequence: CASSGTGGLGTEAFF.

The rearrangement links TRBV7-9 to TRBJ2-2; TRBD1 aligns across 12 bases. This CDR3 spans 17 amino acids. Germline trimming cut 5 bases from V and 6 bases from J; bases unmatched to any gene: 10. The germline V gene has CDR1 SEHNR and CDR2 FQNEAQ (reference sequence). The CDR3 sequence is CASSGYARDRGPGELFF. The CDR3 coding sequence is TGTGCCAGCAGCGGATACGCCAGGGACAGGGGGCCCGGGGAGCTGTTTTTT.

The DNA for the CDR3 is TGTGCCAGCAGTGATCCCGCGGGACAGGGTAGCTACGAGCAGTACTTC. This codes for CASSDPAGQGSYEQYF. V is TRBV2 and J is TRBJ2-7; the match to TRBD1 covers 9 bases. This CDR3 has 16 amino acids. Germline V gene lookup returns CDR1 SNHLY and CDR2 FYNNEI. The V and J ends lost 3 bases and 3 bases, in that order; junction bases with no gene match: 9.

The table lists this clone with a few counts. The J gene is TRBJ1-5, the V gene TRBV19; 9 bases are a match to TRBD1. This CDR3 region has 15 residues. CDR1 LNHDA and CDR2 SQIVND come from the germline V gene (reference sequence). Trimming cost V 5 bases and J 3 bases; bases outside gene matches: 5. CDR3 sequence: CASSVGTGTNQPQHF. The CDR3 region has the DNA TGTGCCAGTAGTGTAGGGACAGGGACCAATCAGCCCCAGCATTTT.

The sample holds a few counts of this clone. This chain joins TRBV15 and TRBJ2-1; the match to TRBD1 covers 9 bases. Germline V gene data show CDR1 as LNHNV and CDR2 as YYDKDF (reference sequence). The CDR3 is made up of 15 amino acids. Trimming cost V 5 bases and J 4 bases; bases outside gene matches: 6. In DNA form, the CDR3 reads TGTGCCACCAGCGCGAGACAGGGGGTATACAATGAGCAGTTCTTC. Protein product: CATSARQGVYNEQFF.

This clone has more than one count but fewer than ten. The gene calls are TRBV18 and TRBJ1-1; weak D call: TRBD1 (6 bases). Trimming left V 3 bases short and J 1 base short, with 12 bases between. The germline gives CDR1 KGHSH, CDR2 LQKENI. CDR3 size: 15 residues. CDR3 loop: CASSPQRTANTEAFF. For the CDR3, the DNA is TGTGCCAGCTCACCTCAAAGGACAGCGAACACTGAAGCTTTCTTT.

The rearrangement joins TRBV5-1 to TRBJ1-6; TRBD1 aligns across 9 bases. Germline CDR1 is SGHRS and CDR2 is YFSETQ. Trimming removed 4 bases from V and 7 bases from J; junction bases left unmatched: 9. This CDR3 comprises 16 residues. The CDR3, as DNA: TGCGCCAGCAGCCCCGACTCGGGACAGGGAAATTCACCCCTCCACTTT. Protein sequence: CASSPDSGQGNSPLHF.

The gene calls are TRBV5-6 and TRBJ1-4; 7 nucleotides align to TRBD1. V shed 2 bases, J shed 5 bases, and the junction held 6 bases outside the gene matches. The CDR3 has 15 residues. CDR1 is SGHDT, CDR2 YYEEEE, per germline. The CDR3 bases are TGTGCCAGCAGCTTTCAGACAGGGCGGAATGAAAAACTGTTTTTT. This codes for CASSFQTGRNEKLFF.

The sample holds one count of this clone. The chain recombines TRBV27 with TRBJ2-7; 7 bases are shared with TRBD2. Looked up from germline, CDR1 is MNHEY and CDR2 is SMNVEV (reference sequence). The CDR3 consists of 15 residues. V shed 0 bases, J shed 4 bases, and the junction held 6 bases outside the gene matches. The DNA of the CDR3 is TGTGCCAGCAGTTTATCCCCCGGACTAGGGTACGAGCAGTACTTC. It specifies CASSLSPGLGYEQYF.

V gene TRBV4-3 combines with J gene TRBJ1-4, with D maybe TRBD1 (5 bases). Germline CDR1 reads LGHNA; CDR2 reads YSLEER. V shed 4 bases and J shed 3 bases, with 15 bases lying between them. This CDR3 contains 16 residues. CDR3 amino acids: CASSPWNAGPNEKLFF. The CDR3 DNA reads TGCGCCAGCAGCCCGTGGAACGCAGGGCCTAATGAAAAACTGTTTTTT.

The table lists this clone with a few counts. The V call is TRBV11-2, the J call TRBJ2-3; D is perhaps TRBD2 (5 bases). Germline V gene sequence: CDR1 SGHAT, CDR2 FQNNGV. The V end was cut by 5 bases, the J end by 3 bases, with 15 bases between. The CDR3 length is 15 residues. The chain's CDR3 is CASSPIRGNTDTQYF. Written as DNA, the CDR3 is TGTGCCAGCAGCCCTATCCGGGGAAATACAGATACGCAGTATTTT.

J is TRBJ1-5 and V is TRBV6-1; no firm D call. This CDR3 comprises 16 residues. Trimming removed 1 base at V and 0 bases at J, with 10 bases between. Per the germline V gene, CDR1 is MNHNS and CDR2 is SASEGT. DNA of the CDR3: TGTGCCAGCAGTGAAGAAAGGAGATATAGCAATCAGCCCCAGCATTTT. The encoded protein is CASSEERRYSNQPQHF.

V usage is TRBV6-6 and J usage is TRBJ2-7, with TRBD2 as a possible D gene (6 bases). The V gene's germline CDR1 is MNHNY and CDR2 SVGAGI (reference sequence). With 8 bases removed from V and 3 bases from J, the gap between germline ends came to 23 bases. This CDR3 spans 16 amino acids. This CDR3 is CASRTSLAGEYYEQYF. CDR3 coding DNA: TGTGCCAGCCGGACGTCACTAGCTGGGGAGTACTACGAGCAGTACTTC.

This clone was counted between two and nine times. This rearrangement joins TRBV10-3 to TRBJ2-5; TRBD1 agrees at 8 bases. The assigned J gene may be wrong: the sequence end matches TRBJ2-7 better. CDR3 size: 15 residues. CDR1 ENHRY and CDR2 SYGVKD come from the germline V gene. CDR3 nucleotides: TGTGCCATCAGTGGGCCTGACAGGGGTTCCTACGAGCAGTACTTC. Amino acids: CAISGPDRGSYEQYF.

The chain is built from TRBV19 and TRBJ1-1, with 7 bases lining up with TRBD1. The germline gives CDR1 LNHDA, CDR2 SQIVND (reference sequence). After removal of 9 bases from V and 5 bases from J, the junction contained 12 bases not matched to a gene. CDR3 length: 14 residues. In DNA form, the CDR3 reads TGTGCCAGCCTGACAGGGCCCGAAGGGACTGAAGCTTTCTTT. It specifies CASLTGPEGTEAFF.

The V call is TRBV29-1, the J call TRBJ2-7; 13 nucleotides match TRBD2. Trimming took 7 bases from V and 4 from J; bases not matched to a gene: 4. Germline V gene sequence: CDR1 SQVTM, CDR2 ANQGSEA. The CDR3 runs 13 residues. The CDR3 nucleotides are TGCAGCGCTAGGACTAGCGGGAGTTACGAGCAGTACTTC. Translated, it gives CSARTSGSYEQYF.

The chain is built from TRBV2 and TRBJ2-5, with 9 bases lining up with TRBD1. The end of the DNA fits TRBJ2-7 better, so the J call may be wrong. This CDR3 spans 14 amino acids. The germline CDR1 and CDR2 sequences are SNHLY and FYNNEI. The CDR3 reads CASRYGTGYREQYF. The CDR3 nucleotides read TGTGCCAGCAGATACGGGACAGGGTATCGCGAGCAGTACTTC.

This chain uses TRBV7-8 with TRBJ1-5, with a tentative D call TRBD1 (5 bases). Trimming pared 2 bases from V and 7 bases from J, leaving 12 bases between. The CDR3 sequence is 14 residues long. Looked up from germline, CDR1 is SGHVS and CDR2 is FQNEAQ. The CDR3 region has the DNA TGTGCCAGCAGCTTAAAACGGGGGGAACAGCCCCAGCATTTT. Translation gives CASSLKRGEQPQHF.

A single count supports this clone. An end of the junction differs from the germline gene, which may be a read error. The chain has TRBV5-1 and TRBJ2-2; TRBD1 matches at 9 bases. Germline CDR1 is SGHRS and CDR2 is YFSETQ. This CDR3 contains 15 residues. CDR3 sequence: CASSVQGANTGELFF. The CDR3 nucleotides are TGCGCCAGCAGCGTACAGGGGGCGAATACCGGGGAGCTGTTTTTT.

This rearrangement joins TRBV27 to TRBJ2-1, with 9 bases identical to TRBD2. The CDR3 covers 14 residues. V gave up 7 bases and J gave up 9 bases; unmatched junction bases: 10. In germline, CDR1 is MNHEY, CDR2 SMNVEV (reference sequence). CDR3 sequence: CASNPGTSWTEQFF. The CDR3 nucleotides read TGTGCCAGCAACCCCGGGACTAGCTGGACTGAGCAGTTCTTC.

The V gene is TRBV15, the J gene TRBJ1-1, with D unresolved. The CDR3 consists of 14 residues. V was pared by 1 base and J by 3 bases, with 9 bases between. Germline CDR1 reads LNHNV; CDR2 reads YYDKDF (reference sequence). The DNA of the CDR3 is TGTGCCACCAGCAGAGGGGCACGTGACACTGAAGCTTTCTTT. Its translation: CATSRGARDTEAFF.

This rearrangement joins TRBV15 to TRBJ2-6; 12 bases align to TRBD1. Trimming at V came to 1 base and at J to 2 bases, leaving 3 bases not matched to a gene. The CDR3 is 18 residues long. Germline V gene data show CDR1 as LNHNV and CDR2 as YYDKDF (reference sequence). CDR3 sequence (DNA): TGTGCCACCAGCAGAGCCGGGACAGGGGGCACTGGGGCCAACGTCCTGACTTTC. Amino acids: CATSRAGTGGTGANVLTF.